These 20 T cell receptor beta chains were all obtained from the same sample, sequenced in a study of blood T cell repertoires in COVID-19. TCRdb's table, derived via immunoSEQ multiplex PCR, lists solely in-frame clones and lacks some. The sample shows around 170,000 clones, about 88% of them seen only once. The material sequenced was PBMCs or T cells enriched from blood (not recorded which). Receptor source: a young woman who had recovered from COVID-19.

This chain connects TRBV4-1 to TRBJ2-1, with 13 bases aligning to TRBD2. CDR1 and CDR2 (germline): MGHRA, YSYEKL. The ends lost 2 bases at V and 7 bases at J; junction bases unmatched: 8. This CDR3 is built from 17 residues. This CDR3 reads CASSQPLPGLAGNEQFF. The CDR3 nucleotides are TGCGCCAGCAGCCAACCCCTACCGGGACTAGCGGGGAATGAGCAGTTCTTC.

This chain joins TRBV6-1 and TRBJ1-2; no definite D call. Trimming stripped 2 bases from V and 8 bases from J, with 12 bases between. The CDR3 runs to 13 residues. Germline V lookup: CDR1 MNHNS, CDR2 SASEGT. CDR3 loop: CASSELRSGGYTF. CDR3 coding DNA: TGTGCCAGCAGTGAACTGAGGTCTGGGGGCTACACCTTC.

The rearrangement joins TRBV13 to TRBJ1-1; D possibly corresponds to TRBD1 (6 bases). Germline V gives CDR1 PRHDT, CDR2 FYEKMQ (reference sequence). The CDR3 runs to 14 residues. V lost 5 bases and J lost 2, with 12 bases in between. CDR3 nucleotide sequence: TGTGCCAGCAGCCCGACCAGGGGCAACACTGAAGCTTTCTTT. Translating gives CASSPTRGNTEAFF.

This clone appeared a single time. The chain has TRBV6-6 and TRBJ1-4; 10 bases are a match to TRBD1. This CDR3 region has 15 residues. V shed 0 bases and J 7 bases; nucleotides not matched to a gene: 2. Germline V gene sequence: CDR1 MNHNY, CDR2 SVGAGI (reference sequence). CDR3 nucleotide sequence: TGTGCCAGCAGTTACTCGACAGGGGGCGGTGAAAAACTGTTTTTT. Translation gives CASSYSTGGGEKLFF.

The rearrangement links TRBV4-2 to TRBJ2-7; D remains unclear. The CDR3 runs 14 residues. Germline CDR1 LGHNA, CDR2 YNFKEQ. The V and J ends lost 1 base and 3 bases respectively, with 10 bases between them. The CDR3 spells CASSQVLDVYEQYF. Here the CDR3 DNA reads TGTGCCAGCAGCCAAGTCCTAGACGTCTACGAGCAGTACTTC.

The CDR3, as DNA: TGTGCCAGCAGCTTAGAGGGGGGGCGAGGGAACACTGAAGCTTTCTTT. It codes for CASSLEGGRGNTEAFF. The chain recombines TRBV7-2 with TRBJ1-1; possibly TRBD1 for D (6 bases). Germline lookup yields CDR1 SGHTA and CDR2 FQGNSA. Trimming took 1 base from V and 1 from J, leaving 13 bases between them. This CDR3 comprises 16 residues. Drawing the rest from reference TRBV7-2 and TRBJ1-1, the complete variable domain is GAGVSQSPSNKVTEKGKDVELRCDPISGHTALYWYRQSLGQGLEFLIYFQGNSAPDKSGLPSDRFSAERTGGSVSTLTIQRTQQEDSAVYLCASSLEGGRGNTEAFFGQGTRLTVV.

The CDR3 nucleotides read TGTGCCAGCAGCTTAGTAGGCGGGGGGAACACTGAAGCTTTCTTT. The encoded protein is CASSLVGGGNTEAFF. The V and J genes are TRBV11-3 and TRBJ1-1; weak D call: TRBD1 (5 bases). Looked up from germline, CDR1 is SGHNT and CDR2 is YENEEA. CDR3 size: 15 residues. Trimming removed 1 base from V and 1 base from J, with 10 bases in between.

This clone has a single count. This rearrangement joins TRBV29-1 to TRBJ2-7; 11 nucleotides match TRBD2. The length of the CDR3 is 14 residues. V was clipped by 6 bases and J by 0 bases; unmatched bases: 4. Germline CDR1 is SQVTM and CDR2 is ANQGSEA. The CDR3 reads CSVSTSGSSYEQYF. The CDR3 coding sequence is TGCAGCGTATCCACTAGCGGGAGCTCCTACGAGCAGTACTTC.

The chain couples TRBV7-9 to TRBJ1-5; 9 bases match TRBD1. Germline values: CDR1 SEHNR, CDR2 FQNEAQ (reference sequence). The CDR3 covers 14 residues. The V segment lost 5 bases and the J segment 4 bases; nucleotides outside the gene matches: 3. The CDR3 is CASSDGTGNQPQHF. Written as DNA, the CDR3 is TGTGCCAGCAGCGACGGGACAGGGAATCAGCCCCAGCATTTT.

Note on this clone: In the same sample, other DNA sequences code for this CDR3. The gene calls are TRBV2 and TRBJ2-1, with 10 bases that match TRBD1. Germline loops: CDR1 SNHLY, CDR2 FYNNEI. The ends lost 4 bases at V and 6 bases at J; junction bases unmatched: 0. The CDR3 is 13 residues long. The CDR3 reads CASSGTGGNEQFF. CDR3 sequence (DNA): TGTGCCAGCAGTGGGACAGGGGGCAATGAGCAGTTCTTC.

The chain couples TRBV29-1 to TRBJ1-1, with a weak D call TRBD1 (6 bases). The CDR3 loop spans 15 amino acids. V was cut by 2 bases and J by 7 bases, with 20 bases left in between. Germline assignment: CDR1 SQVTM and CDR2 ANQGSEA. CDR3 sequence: CSVENPGRGRVEAFF. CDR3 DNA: TGCAGCGTTGAAAACCCCGGCAGGGGCCGGGTTGAAGCTTTCTTT.

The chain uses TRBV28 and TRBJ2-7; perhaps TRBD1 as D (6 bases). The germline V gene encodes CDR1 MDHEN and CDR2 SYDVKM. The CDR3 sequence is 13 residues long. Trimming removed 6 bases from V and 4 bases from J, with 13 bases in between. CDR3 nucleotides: TGTGCCAGCAGACAGGGCGGACCTTACGAGCAGTACTTC. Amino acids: CASRQGGPYEQYF. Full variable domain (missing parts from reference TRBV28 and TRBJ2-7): DVKVTQSSRYLVKRTGEKVFLECVQDMDHENMFWYRQDPGLGLRLIYFSYDVKMKEKGDIPEGYSVSREKKERFSLILESASTNQTSMYLCASRQGGPYEQYFGPGTRLTVT.

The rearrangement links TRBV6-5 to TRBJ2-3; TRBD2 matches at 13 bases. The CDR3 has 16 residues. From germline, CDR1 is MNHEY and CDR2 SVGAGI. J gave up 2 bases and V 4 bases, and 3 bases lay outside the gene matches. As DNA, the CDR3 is TGTGCCAGCAGTTCCGGACTAGCGGGGGTCACAGATACGCAGTATTTT. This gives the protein CASSSGLAGVTDTQYF.

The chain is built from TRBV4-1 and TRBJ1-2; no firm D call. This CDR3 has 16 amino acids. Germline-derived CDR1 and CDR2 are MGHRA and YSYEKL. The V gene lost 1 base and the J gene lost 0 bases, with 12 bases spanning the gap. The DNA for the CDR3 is TGCGCCAGCAGCCAAGTTCAGTTTAATACTAACTATGGCTACACCTTC. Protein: CASSQVQFNTNYGYTF.

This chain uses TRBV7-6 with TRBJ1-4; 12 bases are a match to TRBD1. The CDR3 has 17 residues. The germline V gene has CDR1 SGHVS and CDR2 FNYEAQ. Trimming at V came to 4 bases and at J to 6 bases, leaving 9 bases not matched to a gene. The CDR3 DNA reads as TGTGCCAGCAGCTCCCGGGACAGGGGGCGAGAAGATGAAAAACTGTTTTTT. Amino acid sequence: CASSSRDRGREDEKLFF.

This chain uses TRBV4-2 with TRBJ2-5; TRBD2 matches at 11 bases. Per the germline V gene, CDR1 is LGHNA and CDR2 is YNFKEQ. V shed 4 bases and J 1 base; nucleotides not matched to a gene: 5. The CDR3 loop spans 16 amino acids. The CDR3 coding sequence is TGTGCCAGCAGCCCTTTGACTAGCGGGGTCCAAGAGACCCAGTACTTC. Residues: CASSPLTSGVQETQYF.

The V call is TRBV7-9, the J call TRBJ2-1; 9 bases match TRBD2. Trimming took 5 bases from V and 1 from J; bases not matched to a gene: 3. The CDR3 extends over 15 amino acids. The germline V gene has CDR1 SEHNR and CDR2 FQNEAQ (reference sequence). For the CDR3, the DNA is TGTGCCAGCAGCAAAAGCGGGGGGTCCTACAATGAGCAGTTCTTC. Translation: CASSKSGGSYNEQFF.

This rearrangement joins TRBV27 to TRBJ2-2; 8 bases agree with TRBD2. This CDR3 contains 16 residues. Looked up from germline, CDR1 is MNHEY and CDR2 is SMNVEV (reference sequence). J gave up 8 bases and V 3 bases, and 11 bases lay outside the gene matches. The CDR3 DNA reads TGTGCCAGCAGTTTCACCGGGCTAGCGGGTAGGGGGGAGCTGTTTTTT. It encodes CASSFTGLAGRGELFF.

The CDR3 DNA follows: TGTGCCAGCAGCGGAGGAGGATCGAACACCGGGGAGCTGTTTTTT. Translated: CASSGGGSNTGELFF. The rearrangement joins TRBV9 to TRBJ2-2; tentatively, D is TRBD2 (5 bases). Germline V CDR1 and CDR2: SGDLS, YYNGEE. Trimming left V 3 bases short and J 0 bases short, with 9 bases between. There are 15 residues in the CDR3.

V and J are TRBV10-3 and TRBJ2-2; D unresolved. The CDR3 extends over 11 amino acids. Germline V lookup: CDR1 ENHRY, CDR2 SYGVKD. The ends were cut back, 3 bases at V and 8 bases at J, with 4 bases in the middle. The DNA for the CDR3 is TGTGCCATCAGTGATACTGGGGAGCTGTTTTTT. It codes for CAISDTGELFF.